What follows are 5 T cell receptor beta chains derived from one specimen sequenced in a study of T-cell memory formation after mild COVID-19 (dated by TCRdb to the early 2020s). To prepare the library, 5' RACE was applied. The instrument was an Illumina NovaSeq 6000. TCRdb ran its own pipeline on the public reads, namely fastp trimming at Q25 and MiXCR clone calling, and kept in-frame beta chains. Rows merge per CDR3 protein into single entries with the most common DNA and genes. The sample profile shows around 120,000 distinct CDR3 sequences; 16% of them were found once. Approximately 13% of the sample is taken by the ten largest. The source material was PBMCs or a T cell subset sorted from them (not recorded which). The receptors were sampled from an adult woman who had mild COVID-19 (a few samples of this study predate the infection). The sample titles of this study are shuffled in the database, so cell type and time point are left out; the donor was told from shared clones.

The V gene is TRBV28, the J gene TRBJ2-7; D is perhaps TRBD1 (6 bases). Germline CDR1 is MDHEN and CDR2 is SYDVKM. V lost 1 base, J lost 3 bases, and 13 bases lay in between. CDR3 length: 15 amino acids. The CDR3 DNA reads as TGTGCCAGCAGTTTATTCTCCGAGGGGGTCTACGAGCAGTACTTC. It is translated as CASSLFSEGVYEQYF.

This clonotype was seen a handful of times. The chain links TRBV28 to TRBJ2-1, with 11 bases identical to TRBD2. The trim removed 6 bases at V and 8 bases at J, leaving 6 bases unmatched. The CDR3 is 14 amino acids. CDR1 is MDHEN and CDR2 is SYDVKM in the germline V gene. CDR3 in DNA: TGTGCCAGCAGAAAAATAGCGGGAGGGGATGAGCAGTTCTTC. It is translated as CASRKIAGGDEQFF.

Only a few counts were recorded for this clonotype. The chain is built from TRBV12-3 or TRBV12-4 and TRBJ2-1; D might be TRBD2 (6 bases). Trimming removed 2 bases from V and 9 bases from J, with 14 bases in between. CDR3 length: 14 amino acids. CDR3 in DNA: TGTGCCAGCAGTTTACTCGGGAGTAGGGGTGAGCAGTTCTTC. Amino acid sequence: CASSLLGSRGEQFF.

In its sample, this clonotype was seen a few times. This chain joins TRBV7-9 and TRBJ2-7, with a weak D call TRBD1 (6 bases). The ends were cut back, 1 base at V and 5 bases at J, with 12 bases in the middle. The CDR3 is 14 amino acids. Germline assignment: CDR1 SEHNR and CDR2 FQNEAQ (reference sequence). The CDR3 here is CASSLEQGIDEQYF. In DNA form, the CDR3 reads TGTGCCAGCAGCTTAGAACAGGGAATCGACGAGCAGTACTTC.

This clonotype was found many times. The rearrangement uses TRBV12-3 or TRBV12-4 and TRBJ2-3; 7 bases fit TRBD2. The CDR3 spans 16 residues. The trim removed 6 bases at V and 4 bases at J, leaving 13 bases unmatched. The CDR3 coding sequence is TGTGCCAGCAGGCCACGACTAGCTGGGTCGGCAGATACGCAGTATTTT. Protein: CASRPRLAGSADTQYF.